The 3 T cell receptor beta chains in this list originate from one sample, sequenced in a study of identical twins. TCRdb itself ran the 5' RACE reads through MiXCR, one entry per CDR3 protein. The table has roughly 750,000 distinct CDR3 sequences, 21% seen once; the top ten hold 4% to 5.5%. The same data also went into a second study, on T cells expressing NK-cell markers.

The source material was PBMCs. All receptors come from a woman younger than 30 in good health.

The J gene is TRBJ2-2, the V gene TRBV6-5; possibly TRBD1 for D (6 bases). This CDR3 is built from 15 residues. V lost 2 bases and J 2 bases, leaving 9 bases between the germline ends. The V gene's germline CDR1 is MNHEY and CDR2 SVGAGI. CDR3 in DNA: TGTGCCAGCAGTTACCGGACAGATAACACCGGGGAGCTGTTTTTT. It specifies CASSYRTDNTGELFF.

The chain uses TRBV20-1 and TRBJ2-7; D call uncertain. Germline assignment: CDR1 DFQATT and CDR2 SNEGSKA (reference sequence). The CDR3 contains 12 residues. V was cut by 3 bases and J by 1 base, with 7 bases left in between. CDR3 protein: CSASPRSYEQYF. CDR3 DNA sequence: TGCAGTGCTAGTCCCAGGTCCTACGAGCAGTACTTC.

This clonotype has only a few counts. The CDR3 region is CSARDNGLASPLHF. DNA for the CDR3: TGCAGTGCTAGAGATAACGGGTTAGCTTCACCCCTCCACTTT. The chain has TRBV20-1 and TRBJ1-6; D remains unclear. The CDR3 covers 14 residues. CDR1 and CDR2 (germline): DFQATT, SNEGSKA (reference sequence). V was cut by 0 bases and J by 9 bases, with 12 bases left in between.